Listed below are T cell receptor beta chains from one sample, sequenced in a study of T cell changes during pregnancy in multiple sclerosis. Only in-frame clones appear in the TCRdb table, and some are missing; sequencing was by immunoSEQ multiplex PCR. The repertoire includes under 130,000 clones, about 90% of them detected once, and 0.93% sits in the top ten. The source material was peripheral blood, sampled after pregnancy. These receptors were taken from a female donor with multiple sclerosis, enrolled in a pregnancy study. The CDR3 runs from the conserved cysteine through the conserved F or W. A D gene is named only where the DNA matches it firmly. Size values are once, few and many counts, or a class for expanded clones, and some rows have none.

CASSSWTVETQYF,TGTGCCAGCAGCTCATGGACAGTGGAGACCCAGTACTTC,13,NA,TRBV7-9,TRBJ2-5,NA
CASSPPQGGNTEAFF,TGTGCCAGCAGCCCGCCGCAGGGCGGGAACACTGAAGCTTTCTTT,15,NA,TRBV5-4,TRBJ1-1,NA
CASSPGTRVGIQYF,TGTGCCAGCTCACCAGGAACCAGGGTCGGCATTCAGTACTTC,14,NA,TRBV18,TRBJ2-4,NA
CASSLGGQSGEKLFF,TGTGCCAGCAGCTTAGGAGGGCAGTCTGGTGAAAAACTGTTTTTT,15,NA,TRBV7-2,TRBJ1-4,NA
CASSLQGQGVGYTF,TGTGCCAGCAGCTTACAAGGACAGGGTGTTGGCTACACCTTC,14,NA,TRBV7-2,TRBJ1-2,TRBD1
CASSQPTGLGGPDTQYF,TGCGCCAGCAGCCAACCTACGGGACTTGGTGGTCCAGATACGCAGTATTTT,17,NA,TRBV4-1,TRBJ2-3,NA
CASSDRGNNEKLFF,TGTGCCAGCAGCGACAGGGGAAATAATGAAAAACTGTTTTTT,14,NA,TRBV6-6,TRBJ1-4,TRBD1
CASSVGRARATEAFF,TGTGCCAGCAGCGTAGGGAGGGCTAGGGCCACTGAAGCTTTCTTT,15,NA,TRBV9,TRBJ1-1,NA
CASSKAGSGANVLTF,TGTGCCAGCAGTAAGGCGGGCTCCGGGGCCAACGTCCTGACTTTC,15,NA,TRBV5-4,TRBJ2-6,NA
CSARGTDTQYF,TGCAGCGCACGCGGAACAGATACGCAGTATTTT,11,NA,TRBV29-1,TRBJ2-3,NA
CASSPLPGPLELFYEQYF,TGTGCCAGTAGTCCCCTGCCTGGTCCCCTCGAACTTTTTTACGAGCAGTACTTC,18,NA,TRBV19,TRBJ2-7,NA
CSAGVNTEAFF,TGCAGCGCCGGGGTGAACACTGAAGCTTTCTTT,11,NA,TRBV29-1,TRBJ1-1,NA
CASSQGLSYNEQFF,TGTGCCAGTAGTCAGGGACTTTCCTACAATGAGCAGTTCTTC,14,NA,TRBV19,TRBJ2-1,NA
CASSYSQGGRNEKLFF,TGTGCCAGCAGTTACTCGCAGGGCGGGAGGAATGAAAAACTGTTTTTT,16,NA,TRBV6-5,TRBJ1-4,NA
CASSEWGGAFNEQFF,TGTGCCAGCAGTGAATGGGGGGGGGCGTTCAATGAGCAGTTCTTC,15,NA,TRBV6-1,TRBJ2-1,NA
CASSFYRGRYQETQYF,TGCGCCAGCAGCTTTTACAGGGGAAGGTACCAAGAGACCCAGTACTTC,16,NA,TRBV5-1,TRBJ2-5,TRBD1
CASSPGQGIEQFF,TGTGCCAGCAGTCCCGGACAGGGGATTGAGCAGTTCTTC,13,NA,TRBV27,TRBJ2-1,TRBD1
CASSPQGASNEKLFF,TGTGCCAGCTCACCCCAGGGGGCCTCTAATGAAAAACTGTTTTTT,15,once,TRBV18,TRBJ1-4,TRBD1
CASTIQGFSFNEQFF,TGCGCCAGCACCATACAGGGTTTTAGTTTTAATGAGCAGTTCTTC,15,NA,TRBV5-1,TRBJ2-1,NA
CAWEGGTIDTQYF,TGTGCCTGGGAGGGCGGGACTATAGATACGCAGTATTTT,13,NA,TRBV30,TRBJ2-3,TRBD2
CASSFRERDTGELFF,TGTGCCAGCAGCTTCAGGGAAAGAGACACCGGGGAGCTGTTTTTT,15,NA,TRBV7-8,TRBJ2-2,NA
CASSPTGVDGNTIYF,TGTGCCAGCAGCCCAACAGGGGTGGACGGAAACACCATATATTTT,15,NA,TRBV7-9,TRBJ1-3,TRBD1
CASRIRGETQYF,TGTGCCAGCAGGATCCGCGGCGAGACCCAGTACTTC,12,NA,TRBV7-9,TRBJ2-5,NA
CASRSTLQETQYF,TGCGCCAGCAGATCGACTCTACAAGAGACCCAGTACTTC,13,once,TRBV5-1,TRBJ2-5,NA
CASSIRDSTNQPQHF,TGTGCCAGTAGTATAAGGGACAGCACAAATCAGCCCCAGCATTTT,15,NA,TRBV19,TRBJ1-5,TRBD1
CASSPRRDRGAYEQYF,TGTGCCAGCTCACCACGCCGGGACAGGGGAGCCTACGAGCAGTACTTC,16,few,TRBV18,TRBJ2-7,TRBD1
CASRHSGEQYF,TGTGCCAGCAGACATTCTGGCGAGCAGTACTTC,11,NA,TRBV6-1,TRBJ2-7,NA
CASSLGLAGGSTDTQYF,TGTGCCAGCAGCTTAGGTCTTGCAGGGGGAAGCACAGATACGCAGTATTTT,17,NA,TRBV7-7,TRBJ2-3,TRBD1
CASRPLVNDGELFF,TGTGCCAGCAGACCCTTAGTTAATGACGGGGAGCTGTTTTTT,14,NA,TRBV11-2,TRBJ2-2,NA
CASGIPAQGDTGELFF,TGTGCTAGTGGCATTCCCGCCCAGGGGGACACCGGGGAGCTGTTTTTT,16,NA,TRBV12-5,TRBJ2-2,TRBD1
CASSLQGQGLYEQYF,TGTGCCAGCAGTTTGCAGGGACAGGGACTCTACGAGCAGTACTTC,15,NA,TRBV27,TRBJ2-7,TRBD1
CATSPRVGTSGRLNTGELFF,TGTGCCACCAGCCCCCGAGTTGGGACTAGCGGGAGGCTTAACACCGGGGAGCTGTTTTTT,20,NA,TRBV15,TRBJ2-2,TRBD2
CAIGTETYEQYF,TGTGCCATCGGGACAGAGACCTACGAGCAGTACTTC,12,NA,TRBV10-3,TRBJ2-7,TRBD1
CASSDAGTSSPQFF,TGTGCCAGCAGTGACGCGGGGACTAGCTCGCCGCAGTTCTTC,14,NA,TRBV6-4,TRBJ2-1,TRBD2
CASKSSYSASGRGEQYF,TGTGCCAGTAAGTCGTCGTATAGTGCTAGCGGGAGGGGCGAGCAGTACTTC,17,NA,TRBV19,TRBJ2-7,TRBD2
CASIDRGNGQPQHF,TGTGCCAGCATTGACAGGGGGAACGGTCAGCCCCAGCATTTT,14,NA,TRBV28,TRBJ1-5,TRBD1
CASSQFLQQETQYF,TGCGCCAGCAGCCAATTTCTTCAGCAAGAGACCCAGTACTTC,14,NA,TRBV4-1,TRBJ2-5,NA
CASTSLTGELFF,TGTGCCAGCACGTCCTTAACCGGGGAGCTGTTTTTT,12,NA,TRBV4-2,TRBJ2-2,NA
CASSIYDGSNQPQHF,TGTGCCAGTAGTATTTACGACGGGAGCAATCAGCCCCAGCATTTT,15,NA,TRBV19,TRBJ1-5,NA
CASSSPNRGRSEGTFNEKLFF,TGTGCCAGCAGCTCTCCCAACAGGGGGCGGTCTGAGGGGACATTTAATGAAAAACTGTTTTTT,21,NA,TRBV7-7,TRBJ1-4,TRBD1
CASSLGETYEQYF,TGTGCCAGCAGCTTAGGCGAAACCTACGAGCAGTACTTC,13,NA,TRBV7-8,TRBJ2-7,NA
CASSQLLSRGRGAFF,TGTGCCAGCAGCCAATTACTTTCGAGGGGGCGCGGAGCTTTCTTT,15,NA,TRBV4-2,TRBJ1-1,TRBD1
CASSPRENTGELFF,TGCGCCAGCAGCCCCCGGGAGAACACCGGGGAGCTGTTTTTT,14,NA,TRBV5-1,TRBJ2-2,NA
CASSSLGLAAYEQYF,TGTGCCAGCAGTTCCCTCGGACTAGCGGCCTACGAGCAGTACTTC,15,NA,TRBV28,TRBJ2-7,TRBD2
CASSWTVNSPLHF,TGTGCCAGCAGTTGGACAGTTAATTCACCCCTCCACTTT,13,few,TRBV6-6,TRBJ1-6,NA
CASSQVSRGNSPLHF,TGCGCCAGCAGCCAAGTTTCCAGGGGCAATTCACCCCTCCACTTT,15,NA,TRBV4-3,TRBJ1-6,NA
CASSLGSGHPYNEQFF,TGTGCCAGCAGCTTGGGGTCTGGGCACCCCTACAATGAGCAGTTCTTC,16,once,TRBV5-4,TRBJ2-1,NA
CASSTGQEVNYGYTF,TGTGCCAGCAGCACTGGACAGGAGGTCAACTATGGCTACACCTTC,15,NA,TRBV5-4,TRBJ1-2,TRBD1
CASSLGGGLFPGEQYF,TGTGCCAGCAGCTTGGGGGGGGGACTGTTCCCGGGCGAGCAGTACTTC,16,NA,TRBV5-4,TRBJ2-7,TRBD2
CASSRRGRGLDTEAFF,TGTGCCAGTAGTAGAAGAGGCAGGGGGCTGGACACTGAAGCTTTCTTT,16,NA,TRBV19,TRBJ1-1,TRBD1
CASSLSAGNLYEQYF,TGTGCCAGCAGTTTATCGGCAGGGAACCTCTACGAGCAGTACTTC,15,NA,TRBV27,TRBJ2-7,NA
CASSLPMAQNEAFF,TGTGCCAGCAGCTTACCAATGGCTCAGAATGAAGCTTTCTTT,14,NA,TRBV7-9,TRBJ1-1,NA
CATSRDTDRENNEQFF,TGTGCCACCAGCAGAGATACGGACAGGGAGAACAATGAGCAGTTCTTC,16,NA,TRBV15,TRBJ2-1,TRBD1